A single sample is the source of the 13 T cell receptor beta chains below, sequenced in a study of T-cell reconstitution after alpha-beta-depleted transplantation in children (dated by TCRdb to about 2016). Library construction relied on PCR. The instrument was an Illumina HiSeq 2500. TCR library preparation used molecular barcoding, with unique molecular identifiers applied to normalize quantification of the TCRbeta repertoire. Through fastp at Q25 and MiXCR, TCRdb rebuilt clones from the public reads, retaining in-frame beta chains. All rows with the same CDR3 protein become a single entry with the most common DNA and genes. The sample includes about 980,000 distinct CDR3 sequences, with less than 30% observed a single time. The ten largest clones capture roughly 28% of the sample. This specimen's treatment or condition label, interpreted: allogeneic hematopoietic cell transplantation with graft depleted of TCRalphabeta T cells and CD19 B cells.

The specimen was PBMCs, mostly from graft donor cells, collected 360 days after TCRalphabeta/CD19-depleted stem cell transplant. The receptor set was obtained from a boy under three years old who had a stem cell transplant for SCID, so the T cells may come from the graft donor.

This chain uses TRBV20-1 with TRBJ1-5, with D uncertain. CDR1 and CDR2 from the germline V gene are DFQATT and SNEGSKA (reference sequence). Trimming stripped 0 bases from V and 0 bases from J, with 6 bases between. The CDR3 loop spans 14 amino acids. CDR3 in amino acids: CSARDENSNQPQHF. For the CDR3, the DNA is TGCAGTGCTAGAGATGAAAATAGCAATCAGCCCCAGCATTTT.

This clonotype has just a few counts. J is TRBJ2-7 and V is TRBV20-1; D ambiguous. Germline loops: CDR1 DFQATT, CDR2 SNEGSKA (reference sequence). The germline V and J ends were trimmed by 3 bases and 4 bases, with 10 bases remaining between them. The CDR3 spans 12 residues. In nucleotides, the CDR3 is TGCAGTGCTAGGGATAACCCTTACGAGCAGTACTTC. It yields the protein CSARDNPYEQYF.

The table lists this clonotype with a few counts. This chain joins TRBV7-2 and TRBJ1-4; D is possibly TRBD1 (6 bases). The CDR3 runs 14 residues. Germline CDR1 reads SGHTA; CDR2 reads FQGNSA. Trimming took off 6 bases at V and 4 bases at J, with 12 bases between the two ends. CDR3 DNA sequence: TGTGCCAGCAGTCCACAGGGCCTTAATGAAAAACTGTTTTTT. Protein product: CASSPQGLNEKLFF.

J is TRBJ2-1 and V is TRBV10-3; 7 bases agree with TRBD2. Germline values: CDR1 ENHRY, CDR2 SYGVKD. The CDR3 has 16 amino acids. J was trimmed by 9 bases and V by 4 bases; bases with no gene match: 15. The CDR3 DNA is TGTGCCATCAGTGTGTTTTGGGCGGGGAGCGGGGTTGAGCAGTTCTTC. Its protein is CAISVFWAGSGVEQFF.

The rearrangement uses TRBV12-3 or TRBV12-4 and TRBJ1-6; 10 nucleotides agree with TRBD1. Unmatched junction bases numbered 7, after V lost 6 bases and J lost 8 bases. CDR3 length: 15 amino acids. Here the CDR3 DNA reads TGTGCCAGCAGCCGAGGACAGGGGGGAGATTCACCCCTCCACTTT. It encodes CASSRGQGGDSPLHF.

The chain employs TRBV5-1 and TRBJ2-1; D remains ambiguous. Germline loops: CDR1 SGHRS, CDR2 YFSETQ. The CDR3 is 13 residues long. V was shortened by 3 bases and J by 7 bases, with 11 bases between the two germline ends. DNA of the CDR3: TGCGCCAGCAGCTCCTTTAACCGGAATGAGCAGTTCTTC. Its protein product is CASSSFNRNEQFF.

The V gene is TRBV28, the J gene TRBJ2-5; weak D call: TRBD1 (7 bases). Trimming shortened V by 5 bases and J by 2 bases, and 15 bases separated the two germline ends. The CDR3 totals 15 residues. Germline CDR1 is MDHEN and CDR2 is SYDVKM. CDR3 amino acids: CASSPRGTVQETQYF. The CDR3 coding sequence is TGTGCCAGCAGTCCTCGGGGGACAGTTCAAGAGACCCAGTACTTC.

This clonotype was seen a handful of times. The CDR3 sequence: CASSQDGGTLNTEAFF. The CDR3, as DNA: TGCGCCAGCAGCCAAGATGGGGGGACTCTGAACACTGAAGCTTTCTTT. The chain combines TRBV4-3 with TRBJ1-1; TRBD1 might be the D (5 bases). Germline-derived CDR1 and CDR2 are LGHNA and YSLEER. V lost 0 bases and J lost 0, with 11 bases in between. This CDR3 is 16 amino acids long.

This clonotype was counted a few times. V gene TRBV9 combines with J gene TRBJ2-7, with D uncertain. The germline V and J ends were trimmed by 3 bases and 3 bases, with 10 bases remaining between them. The germline gives CDR1 SGDLS, CDR2 YYNGEE. CDR3 length equals 13 residues. Written as DNA, the CDR3 is TGTGCCAGCAGCGCCGGTGACGACTACGAGCAGTACTTC. This codes for CASSAGDDYEQYF.

This clonotype appeared a few times. The gene calls are TRBV10-3 and TRBJ2-7; 12 bases map to TRBD1. This CDR3 contains 15 residues. V was clipped by 4 bases and J by 3 bases; unmatched bases: 4. Germline CDR1 reads ENHRY; CDR2 reads SYGVKD. The CDR3 sequence is CAISAGTGGLYEQYF. The CDR3 DNA is TGTGCCATCAGTGCGGGGACAGGGGGCCTCTACGAGCAGTACTTC.

V usage is TRBV29-1 and J usage is TRBJ2-7, with TRBD2 matching over 12 bases. J gave up 2 bases and V 6 bases, and 2 bases lay outside the gene matches. Germline CDR1 reads SQVTM; CDR2 reads ANQGSEA. The CDR3 consists of 13 residues. In DNA, the CDR3 is TGCAGCGTAAGGACTAGCGGGGCCTACGAGCAGTACTTC. The encoded protein is CSVRTSGAYEQYF.

This clonotype was recorded at least ten times. The gene calls are TRBV2 and TRBJ2-4; tentative D call: TRBD1 (6 bases). The germline CDR1 and CDR2 sequences are SNHLY and FYNNEI. This CDR3 is built from 11 residues. V lost 5 bases to trimming and J lost 10 bases, with 9 bases between them. The CDR3 reads CASSPGQIQYF. CDR3 sequence (DNA): TGTGCCAGCAGTCCTGGACAGATTCAGTACTTC.

V and J are TRBV6-2 or TRBV6-3 and TRBJ2-7; 7 positions match TRBD1. The V and J ends lost 6 bases and 3 bases, in that order; junction bases with no gene match: 8. Germline CDR1 and CDR2: MNHEY and SVGEGT. The CDR3 loop spans 14 amino acids. CDR3 DNA: TGTGCCAGCAGCCGACAGGGAAGTTACTACGAGCAGTACTTC. Amino acid sequence: CASSRQGSYYEQYF.